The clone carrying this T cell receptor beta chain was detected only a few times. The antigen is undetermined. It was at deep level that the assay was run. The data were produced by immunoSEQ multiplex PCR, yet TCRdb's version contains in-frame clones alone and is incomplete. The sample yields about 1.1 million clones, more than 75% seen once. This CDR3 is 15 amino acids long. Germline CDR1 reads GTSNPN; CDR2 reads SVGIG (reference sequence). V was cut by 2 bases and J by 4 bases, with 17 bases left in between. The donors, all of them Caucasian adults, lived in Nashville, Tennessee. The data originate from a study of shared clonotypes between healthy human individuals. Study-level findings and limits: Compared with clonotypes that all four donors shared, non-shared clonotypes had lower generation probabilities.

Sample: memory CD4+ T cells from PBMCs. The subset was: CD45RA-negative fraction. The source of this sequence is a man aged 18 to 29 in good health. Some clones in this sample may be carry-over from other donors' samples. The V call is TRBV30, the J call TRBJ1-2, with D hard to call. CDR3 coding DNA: TGTGCCTGGAGTAGGAGTAGGATGATCACCTATGGCTACACCTTC. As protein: CAWSRSRMITYGYTF.